The 25 T cell receptor beta chains below were found in one sample sequenced in a study of T cell responses to AZD1222 COVID-19 vaccine. Method: immunoSEQ multiplex PCR; TCRdb's copy keeps in-frame clones and lacks some. The top ten hold 6.9% of the sample, which has over 100,000 clones, approximately 90% seen once. The sample was peripheral blood, taken on day 0 of AZD1222 vaccination. The source of these receptors is an adult in good health.

The chain carries TRBV7-9 and TRBJ1-4, with a tentative D call TRBD1 (5 bases). V lost 2 bases and J 6 bases, leaving 10 bases between the germline ends. This CDR3 is built from 14 residues. Germline V CDR1 and CDR2: SEHNR, FQNEAQ (reference sequence). CDR3 region: CASSLWGADEKLFF. The CDR3 coding sequence is TGTGCCAGCAGCTTATGGGGCGCGGATGAAAAACTGTTTTTT.

The J gene is TRBJ2-7, the V gene TRBV27; maybe TRBD2 (7 bases). The V end was cut by 5 bases, the J end by 3 bases, with 20 bases between. Germline lookup yields CDR1 MNHEY and CDR2 SMNVEV (reference sequence). The CDR3 loop spans 16 amino acids. The CDR3 spells CASSPLGGERSYEQYF. The CDR3 nucleotides are TGTGCCAGCAGTCCTCTAGGGGGGGAGCGCAGCTACGAGCAGTACTTC.

The chain couples TRBV4-3 to TRBJ1-2; TRBD1 matches at 9 bases. J gave up 4 bases and V 4 bases, and 22 bases lay outside the gene matches. This CDR3 comprises 20 residues. Germline CDR1 and CDR2: LGHNA and YSLEER. CDR3 sequence (DNA): TGCGCCAGCAGCCCTCACGGTGGGGGATACGCGGGACAGGGACCCTATGGCTACACCTTC. Translating gives CASSPHGGGYAGQGPYGYTF.

This clone was counted a single time. Other DNA sequences in the same sample also yield this CDR3. The chain has TRBV12-3 or TRBV12-4 and TRBJ1-2; D is unresolved. The V end lost 1 base, the J end lost 1 base, and 4 bases lay between the germline ends. The CDR3 runs 13 residues. CDR3 bases: TGTGCCAGCAGTTTAGGGGGTAACTATGGCTACACCTTC. Its translation is CASSLGGNYGYTF.

This clone was seen ten or more times. The chain has TRBV4-2 and TRBJ2-7; 7 nucleotides line up with TRBD2. Germline assignment: CDR1 LGHNA and CDR2 YNFKEQ. V lost 0 bases to trimming and J lost 4 bases; unmatched junction nucleotides: 6. The CDR3 consists of 15 residues. The CDR3 nucleotides read TGTGCCAGCAGCCAAGACTCAGGGAGGGGATACGAGCAGTACTTC. Encoded protein: CASSQDSGRGYEQYF.

The rearrangement links TRBV18 to TRBJ1-5; D is possibly TRBD1 (5 bases). The CDR3 contains 16 residues. Germline CDR1 is KGHSH and CDR2 is LQKENI. Trimming left V 2 bases short and J 0 bases short, with 11 bases between. The chain's CDR3 is CASSPIRTLSNQPQHF. The CDR3 DNA is TGTGCCAGCTCACCAATCAGGACACTTAGCAATCAGCCCCAGCATTTT.

V gene TRBV3-1 (or the pseudogene TRBV3-2) combines with J gene TRBJ2-2, with no clear D. Germline V gene sequence: CDR1 LGHDT, CDR2 YNNKEL (reference sequence). Deletions cut 0 bases from V and 4 bases from J, with 6 bases between. The CDR3 is 14 residues long. In nucleotides, the CDR3 is TGTGCCAGCAGCCAAGATCCGAGCACCGGGGAGCTGTTTTTT. It translates to CASSQDPSTGELFF.

The V call is TRBV9, the J call TRBJ1-5; unclear D gene. CDR3 length: 12 residues. Between the trimmed V and J ends, which lost 7 bases and 8 bases, there was a span of 13 bases. Germline V gives CDR1 SGDLS, CDR2 YYNGEE. CDR3 loop: CASGSPAEPQHF. In nucleotides, the CDR3 is TGTGCCAGCGGTAGTCCCGCGGAGCCCCAGCATTTT.

CDR3 sequence reads: CASSLVGSGANVLTF. The DNA of the CDR3 is TGTGCCAGCAGCTTGGTTGGCTCTGGGGCCAACGTCCTGACTTTC. This chain links TRBV5-5 with TRBJ2-6; D not resolved. Trimming cost V 0 bases and J 0 bases, with 4 bases left between them. The CDR3 extends over 15 amino acids. Germline V gene data show CDR1 as SGHKS and CDR2 as YYEKEE (reference sequence).

This chain links TRBV9 with TRBJ1-6; the D gene is possibly TRBD1 (5 bases). This CDR3 region has 18 residues. The V gene's germline CDR1 is SGDLS and CDR2 YYNGEE. V was trimmed by 4 bases and J by 5 bases, leaving 22 bases between them. CDR3 bases: TGTGCCAGCAGCACCCCCGGCGGCGGGGGTCTAAATAATTCACCCCTCCACTTT. As protein: CASSTPGGGGLNNSPLHF.

Notes on this clone: Germline is not matched at one junction end, which may reflect a read error. The V and J genes are TRBV3-1 (or the pseudogene TRBV3-2) and TRBJ2-1, with D perhaps TRBD2 (7 bases). Germline CDR1 and CDR2: LGHDT and YNNKEL (reference sequence). The CDR3 sequence is 13 residues long. This chain's CDR3 is CASRQGGGGEQFF. The CDR3 nucleotides are TGTGCCAGCAGACAAGGGGGGGGCGGTGAGCAGTTCTTC.

This chain uses TRBV9 with TRBJ1-1, with no clear D. The ends were cut back, 4 bases at V and 1 base at J, with 14 bases in the middle. There are 15 residues in the CDR3. In germline, CDR1 is SGDLS, CDR2 YYNGEE. Here the CDR3 DNA reads TGTGCCAGCAGCCCTCAACGTCGGTCGAACACTGAAGCTTTCTTT. Protein product: CASSPQRRSNTEAFF.

This sequence joins TRBV14 and TRBJ2-3, with D perhaps given as TRBD1 or TRBD2 (5 bases each). The CDR3 length is 17 residues. V was pared by 5 bases and J by 0 bases, with 18 bases between. CDR1 and CDR2 (germline): SGHDN, FVKESK. CDR3 in amino acids: CASSDHTGPLSTDTQYF. CDR3 nucleotide sequence: TGTGCCAGCAGCGACCATACGGGACCCCTAAGCACAGATACGCAGTATTTT.

This clone appeared a few times. V is TRBV7-2 and J is TRBJ2-1, with 15 bases identical to TRBD2. V was clipped by 6 bases and J by 10 bases; unmatched bases: 13. The CDR3 sequence is 17 residues long. From germline, CDR1 is SGHTA and CDR2 FQGNSA. The CDR3 protein is CASSPLGLAGGSLEQFF. DNA for the CDR3: TGTGCCAGCAGTCCCCTAGGACTAGCGGGGGGGTCATTGGAGCAGTTCTTC.

CDR3 coding DNA: TGTGCCAGCAGCGCCGGCAGCTGGCCAAACGAGCAGTACTTC. Translated, it gives CASSAGSWPNEQYF. This chain connects TRBV7-2 to TRBJ2-7, with D hard to call. CDR3 length: 14 residues. Trimming stripped 5 bases from V and 5 bases from J, with 16 bases between. CDR1 SGHTA and CDR2 FQGNSA come from the germline V gene. Filled out from reference TRBV7-2 and TRBJ2-7, the complete variable domain reads GAGVSQSPSNKVTEKGKDVELRCDPISGHTALYWYRQSLGQGLEFLIYFQGNSAPDKSGLPSDRFSAERTGGSVSTLTIQRTQQEDSAVYLCASSAGSWPNEQYFGPGTRLTVT.

The chain is built from TRBV9 and TRBJ1-2, with 8 bases identical to TRBD1. V dropped 4 bases and J dropped 2; count of bases not matched to a gene: 1. The CDR3 loop spans 13 amino acids. The germline CDR1 and CDR2 sequences are SGDLS and YYNGEE. CDR3 protein: CASSRTGNYGYTF. In DNA, the CDR3 is TGTGCCAGCAGCCGGACAGGGAACTATGGCTACACCTTC. Based on the CDR3 plus reference TRBV9 and TRBJ1-2, the full variable domain is DSGVTQTPKHLITATGQRVTLRCSPRSGDLSVYWYQQSLDQGLQFLIQYYNGEERAKGNILERFSAQQFPDLHSELNLSSLELGDSALYFCASSRTGNYGYTFGSGTRLTVV.

This chain connects TRBV30 to TRBJ2-7; D possibly matches TRBD1 or TRBD2 (6 bases each). The CDR3 is 13 amino acids. Germline CDR1 reads GTSNPN; CDR2 reads SVGIG (reference sequence). V gave up 1 base and J gave up 2 bases, with 9 bases separating them. The CDR3 coding sequence is TGTGCCTGGAGTGCGGGGGCTACCTACGAGCAGTACTTC. Protein: CAWSAGATYEQYF.

The chain uses TRBV7-2 and TRBJ1-5; 7 nucleotides line up with TRBD1. Per germline, CDR1 SGHTA and CDR2 FQGNSA. Germline trimming cut 8 bases from V and 0 bases from J; bases unmatched to any gene: 4. The CDR3 has 14 residues. The CDR3 loop is CASETGYSNQPQHF. The CDR3 coding sequence is TGTGCCAGCGAGACAGGGTATAGCAATCAGCCCCAGCATTTT.

CDR3 nucleotides: TGTGCCAGCAGTTTAGTTCGTGGACAGGCGTTCTCCGGGGAGCTGTTTTTT. It specifies CASSLVRGQAFSGELFF. V and J are TRBV28 and TRBJ2-2; the match to TRBD1 covers 7 bases. The CDR3 totals 17 residues. V was clipped by 2 bases and J by 6 bases; unmatched bases: 12. Germline V gives CDR1 MDHEN, CDR2 SYDVKM.

The rearrangement links TRBV4-3 to TRBJ2-1; D possibly matches TRBD1 or TRBD2 (7 bases each). Germline CDR1 LGHNA, CDR2 YSLEER. V lost 3 bases to trimming and J lost 5 bases, with 20 bases between them. The CDR3 runs 17 residues. DNA for the CDR3: TGCGCCAGCAGCCAGGCTCCACCAGGGGGGGAAAACAATGAGCAGTTCTTC. This sequence encodes CASSQAPPGGENNEQFF.

The CDR3 DNA reads as TGTGCCAGCAGTAAGGGTTACGAGCAGTACTTC. Amino acids: CASSKGYEQYF. The chain recombines TRBV27 with TRBJ2-7; D is uncertain. Germline CDR1 reads MNHEY; CDR2 reads SMNVEV (reference sequence). The V and J ends lost 5 bases and 4 bases respectively, with 6 bases between them. There are 11 residues in the CDR3.

This clone turned up a few times. The same CDR3 can be traced to other DNA sequences in this sample. The genes are TRBV7-2 and TRBJ2-7; unclear D gene. V was pared by 2 bases and J by 1 base, with 0 bases between. CDR1 SGHTA and CDR2 FQGNSA come from the germline V gene. This CDR3 region has 11 residues. The DNA for the CDR3 is TGTGCCAGCAGCTTATCCTACGAGCAGTACTTC. Translated: CASSLSYEQYF.

This clone was detected once. This sequence joins TRBV6-1 and TRBJ1-1; 8 bases align to TRBD1. Unmatched junction bases numbered 5, after V lost 2 bases and J lost 3 bases. Germline lookup yields CDR1 MNHNS and CDR2 SASEGT. The CDR3 extends over 15 amino acids. The chain's CDR3 is CASSEYGQGDTEAFF. The CDR3 DNA follows: TGTGCCAGCAGTGAATATGGACAGGGAGACACTGAAGCTTTCTTT.

This clone was seen a single time. This chain joins TRBV3-1 (or the pseudogene TRBV3-2) and TRBJ2-5; TRBD1 is a possible D gene (6 bases). Germline V CDR1 and CDR2: LGHDT, YNNKEL (reference sequence). There are 15 residues in the CDR3. V lost 0 bases and J 2 bases, leaving 10 bases between the germline ends. This CDR3 reads CASSQDPGQQETQYF. CDR3 in DNA: TGTGCCAGCAGCCAAGATCCCGGACAGCAAGAGACCCAGTACTTC.

This clone occurred a few times. V usage is TRBV7-3 and J usage is TRBJ1-3; D is unclear. Germline loops: CDR1 SGHTA, CDR2 FQGTGA. The V end was cut by 0 bases, the J end by 8 bases, with 8 bases between. This CDR3 spans 13 amino acids. DNA of the CDR3: TGTGCCAGCAGCTTAACGGACGGCGACACCATATATTTT. Its protein is CASSLTDGDTIYF.